A single sample is the source of the 10 T cell receptor beta chains below, sequenced in a study of vaccination effects on CD4 cells after COVID-19. Repertoires were generated with immunoSEQ multiplex PCR, while TCRdb's copy carries only in-frame clones and drops some. There are about 57,000 clones in the sample; about 78% occur only once, and about 4.5% lies in the top ten. The antigens these receptors bind are not known. Subsequent to a culture period of 10 to 11 days, CD4+ T cells were isolated. Two doses of either BNT162b2 or mRNA-1273 were given to each participant. Material: CD4+ T cells from PBMCs cultured without peptide, obtained after COVID-19 vaccination. The receptors derive from a human donor who received a COVID-19 vaccine.

This chain uses TRBV18 with TRBJ2-5; D uncertain. The CDR3 is made up of 13 amino acids. Germline assignment: CDR1 KGHSH and CDR2 LQKENI. Between the trimmed V and J ends, which lost 0 bases and 4 bases, there was a span of 6 bases. DNA of the CDR3: TGTGCCAGCTCACCACCGAGTACAGAGACCCAGTACTTC. Residues: CASSPPSTETQYF. Drawing the rest from reference TRBV18 and TRBJ2-5, the complete variable domain is NAGVMQNPRHLVRRRGQEARLRCSPMKGHSHVYWYRQLPEEGLKFMVYLQKENIIDESGMPKERFSAEFPKEGPSILRIQQVVRGDSAAYFCASSPPSTETQYFGPGTRLLVL.

DNA for the CDR3: TGTGCCAGCAGTTGGGGACAGCGGATCTACGAGCAGTACTTC. Its protein product is CASSWGQRIYEQYF. The rearrangement joins TRBV28 to TRBJ2-7; 7 positions match TRBD1. V was clipped by 4 bases and J by 3 bases; unmatched bases: 6. CDR1 MDHEN and CDR2 SYDVKM come from the germline V gene. This CDR3 spans 14 amino acids.

V is TRBV13 and J is TRBJ1-2, with TRBD1 matching over 7 bases. The V gene end was trimmed by 6 bases and the J gene end by 8 bases; junction bases not matched to a gene: 9. Germline values: CDR1 PRHDT, CDR2 FYEKMQ (reference sequence). The CDR3 length is 13 residues. The CDR3 loop is CASRLQGFRGYTF. The CDR3 bases are TGTGCCAGCAGACTACAGGGGTTTCGAGGCTACACCTTC.

J is TRBJ1-1 and V is TRBV27; tentatively, D is TRBD1 (6 bases). CDR1 and CDR2 (germline): MNHEY, SMNVEV (reference sequence). The V and J ends lost 5 bases and 11 bases respectively, with 21 bases between them. The CDR3 length is 14 residues. The CDR3 here is CASSPRTVRELAFF. The CDR3 DNA is TGTGCCAGCAGTCCCCGGACAGTTCGTGAATTGGCTTTCTTT.

This clone has a single count. The gene calls are TRBV19 and TRBJ2-2; D is unresolved. The CDR3 loop spans 15 amino acids. With 6 bases removed from V and 1 base from J, the gap between germline ends came to 12 bases. Germline V CDR1 and CDR2: LNHDA, SQIVND (reference sequence). CDR3 in DNA: TGTGCCAGTAGCCGTGACGGCCTGAACACCGGGGAGCTGTTTTTT. This sequence encodes CASSRDGLNTGELFF.

J is TRBJ2-7 and V is TRBV27; 7 bases align to TRBD2. After removal of 3 bases from V and 4 bases from J, the junction contained 0 bases not matched to a gene. This CDR3 comprises 12 residues. Germline V CDR1 and CDR2: MNHEY, SMNVEV (reference sequence). The CDR3 sequence: CASSLGGYEQYF. The CDR3, as DNA: TGTGCCAGCAGTTTGGGAGGGTACGAGCAGTACTTC.

The V and J genes are TRBV28 and TRBJ2-2; perhaps TRBD2 as D (6 bases). Trimming cost V 2 bases and J 9 bases, with 10 bases left between them. In germline, CDR1 is MDHEN, CDR2 SYDVKM. The CDR3 loop spans 13 amino acids. The CDR3 DNA reads TGTGCCAGCAGTTTAGGGGGGTTAAGGGAGCTGTTTTTT. This sequence encodes CASSLGGLRELFF.

This clone was detected only once. The CDR3 DNA follows: TGTGCCAGCAGTTTATCTCACCCCAAGTCGAATGAGCAGTTCTTC. Translating gives CASSLSHPKSNEQFF. The rearrangement links TRBV28 to TRBJ2-1; D ambiguous. Germline assignment: CDR1 MDHEN and CDR2 SYDVKM. Between the trimmed V and J ends, which lost 1 base and 7 bases, there was a span of 14 bases. The CDR3 covers 15 residues.

This clone was observed once. This sequence joins TRBV7-8 and TRBJ2-5, with D perhaps assigned TRBD1 or TRBD2 (5 bases each). V lost 1 base, J lost 4 bases, and 13 bases lay in between. Germline CDR1 reads SGHVS; CDR2 reads FQNEAQ. The CDR3 has 15 amino acids. The CDR3 protein is CASSLGRVQGETQYF. The DNA of the CDR3 is TGTGCCAGCAGCTTAGGGCGGGTCCAGGGAGAGACCCAGTACTTC. The variable domain in full, with the rest retrieved from reference TRBV7-8 and TRBJ2-5, is GAGVSQSPRYKVAKRGQDVALRCDPISGHVSLFWYQQALGQGPEFLTYFQNEAQLDKSGLPSDRFFAERPEGSVSTLKIQRTQQEDSAVYLCASSLGRVQGETQYFGPGTRLLVL.

The V gene is TRBV28, the J gene TRBJ1-3; TRBD1 matches 11 bases. Trimming took 6 bases from V and 0 from J; bases not matched to a gene: 7. Germline lookup yields CDR1 MDHEN and CDR2 SYDVKM. The CDR3 contains 17 residues. As DNA, the CDR3 is TGTGCCAGCAGCTGGGGACAGGGGGTTTACTCTGGAAACACCATATATTTT. Translating it yields CASSWGQGVYSGNTIYF.